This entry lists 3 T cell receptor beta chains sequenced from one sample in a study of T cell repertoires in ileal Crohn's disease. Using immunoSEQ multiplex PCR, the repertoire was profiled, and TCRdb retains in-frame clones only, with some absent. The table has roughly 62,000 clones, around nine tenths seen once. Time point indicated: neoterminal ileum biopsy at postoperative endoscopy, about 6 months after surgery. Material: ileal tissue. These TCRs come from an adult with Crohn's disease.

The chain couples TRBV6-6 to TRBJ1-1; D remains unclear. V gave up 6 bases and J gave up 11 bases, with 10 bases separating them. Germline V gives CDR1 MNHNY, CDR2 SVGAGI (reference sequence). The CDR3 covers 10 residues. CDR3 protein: CASSQTPAFF. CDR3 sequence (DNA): TGTGCCAGCAGCCAGACACCGGCTTTCTTT.

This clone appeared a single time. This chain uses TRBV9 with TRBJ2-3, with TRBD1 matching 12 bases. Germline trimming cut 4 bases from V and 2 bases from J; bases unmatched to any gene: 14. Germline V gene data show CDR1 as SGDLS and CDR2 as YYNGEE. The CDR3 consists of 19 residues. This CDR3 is CASSSRGDRGLLNTDTQYF. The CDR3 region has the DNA TGTGCCAGCAGCTCTAGAGGGGACAGGGGGCTTCTCAACACAGATACGCAGTATTTT. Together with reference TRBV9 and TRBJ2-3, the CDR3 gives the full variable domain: DSGVTQTPKHLITATGQRVTLRCSPRSGDLSVYWYQQSLDQGLQFLIQYYNGEERAKGNILERFSAQQFPDLHSELNLSSLELGDSALYFCASSSRGDRGLLNTDTQYFGPGTRLTVL.

The CDR3 nucleotides read TGTGCCAGCTCACCTTCAAGCAATCAGCCCCAGCATTTT. This encodes CASSPSSNQPQHF. J is TRBJ1-5 and V is TRBV18; D gene unclear. The V gene lost 3 bases and the J gene lost 1 base, with 4 bases spanning the gap. There are 13 residues in the CDR3. The V gene's germline CDR1 is KGHSH and CDR2 LQKENI. The full variable domain, completed using reference TRBV18 and TRBJ1-5, is NAGVMQNPRHLVRRRGQEARLRCSPMKGHSHVYWYRQLPEEGLKFMVYLQKENIIDESGMPKERFSAEFPKEGPSILRIQQVVRGDSAAYFCASSPSSNQPQHFGDGTRLSIL.